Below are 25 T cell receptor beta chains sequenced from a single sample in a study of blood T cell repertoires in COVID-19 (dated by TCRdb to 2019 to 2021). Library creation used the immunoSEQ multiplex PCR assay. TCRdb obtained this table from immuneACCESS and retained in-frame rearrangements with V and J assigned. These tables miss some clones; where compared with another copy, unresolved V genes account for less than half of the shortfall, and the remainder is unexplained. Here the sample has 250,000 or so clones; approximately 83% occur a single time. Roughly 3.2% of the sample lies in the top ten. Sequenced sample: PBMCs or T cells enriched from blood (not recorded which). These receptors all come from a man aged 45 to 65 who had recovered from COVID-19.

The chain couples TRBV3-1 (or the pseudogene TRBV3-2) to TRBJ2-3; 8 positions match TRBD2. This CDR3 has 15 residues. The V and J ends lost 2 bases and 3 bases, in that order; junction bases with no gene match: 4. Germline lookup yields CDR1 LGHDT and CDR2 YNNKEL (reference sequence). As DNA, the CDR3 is TGTGCCAGCAGCCAAAGTGGGACTAGAACAGATACGCAGTATTTT. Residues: CASSQSGTRTDTQYF.

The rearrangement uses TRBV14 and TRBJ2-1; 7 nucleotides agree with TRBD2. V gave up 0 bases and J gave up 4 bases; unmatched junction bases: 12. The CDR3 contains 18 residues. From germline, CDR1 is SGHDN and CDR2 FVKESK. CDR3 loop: CASSQDWGGARSYNEQFF. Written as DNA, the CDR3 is TGTGCCAGCAGCCAAGATTGGGGAGGGGCCCGGTCGTACAATGAGCAGTTCTTC.

CDR3 in DNA: TGCGCCAGCAGCTTGGCCCTTCGAACTAGCAGGAACACCGGGGAGCTGTTTTTT. This sequence encodes CASSLALRTSRNTGELFF. The chain carries TRBV5-1 and TRBJ2-2, with a tentative D call TRBD2 (6 bases). CDR1 is SGHRS, CDR2 YFSETQ, per germline. The V end lost 0 bases, the J end lost 1 base, and 16 bases lay between the germline ends. This CDR3 has 18 residues.

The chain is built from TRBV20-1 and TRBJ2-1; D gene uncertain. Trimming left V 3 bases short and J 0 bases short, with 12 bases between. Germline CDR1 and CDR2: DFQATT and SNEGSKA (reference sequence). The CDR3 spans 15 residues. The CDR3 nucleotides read TGCAGTGCTAGTCCCGGAAGGAGCTCCTACAATGAGCAGTTCTTC. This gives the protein CSASPGRSSYNEQFF.

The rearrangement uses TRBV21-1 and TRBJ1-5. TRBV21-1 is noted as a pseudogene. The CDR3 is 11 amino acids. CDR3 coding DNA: TGTGCCATTAAGAGGGCTCAGCCCCAGCATTTT. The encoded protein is CAIKRAQPQHF.

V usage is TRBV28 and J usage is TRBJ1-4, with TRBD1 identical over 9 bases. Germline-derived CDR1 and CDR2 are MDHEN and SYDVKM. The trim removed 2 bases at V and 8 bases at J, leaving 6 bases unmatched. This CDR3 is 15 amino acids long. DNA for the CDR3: TGTGCCAGCAGTTTACGGGACAGGGTGCGAGAAAAACTGTTTTTT. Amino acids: CASSLRDRVREKLFF.

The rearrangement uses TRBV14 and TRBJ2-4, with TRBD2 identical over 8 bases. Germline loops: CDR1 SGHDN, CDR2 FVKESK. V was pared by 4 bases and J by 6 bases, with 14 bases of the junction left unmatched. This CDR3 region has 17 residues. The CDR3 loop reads CASSPLGRAGVGNIQYF. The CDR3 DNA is TGTGCCAGCAGCCCCCTTGGAAGAGCGGGAGTTGGAAACATTCAGTACTTC.

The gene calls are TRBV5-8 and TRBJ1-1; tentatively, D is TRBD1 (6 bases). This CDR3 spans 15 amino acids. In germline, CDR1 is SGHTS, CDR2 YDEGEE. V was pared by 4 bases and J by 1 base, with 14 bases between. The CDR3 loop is CASSVRGLENTEAFF. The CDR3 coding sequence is TGTGCCAGCAGCGTCAGGGGTTTGGAGAACACTGAAGCTTTCTTT. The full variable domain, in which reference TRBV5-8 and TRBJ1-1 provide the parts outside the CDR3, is EAGVTQSPTHLIKTRGQQATLRCSPISGHTSVYWYQQALGLGLQFLLWYDEGEERNRGNFPPRFSGRQFPNYSSELNVNALELEDSALYLCASSVRGLENTEAFFGQGTRLTVV.

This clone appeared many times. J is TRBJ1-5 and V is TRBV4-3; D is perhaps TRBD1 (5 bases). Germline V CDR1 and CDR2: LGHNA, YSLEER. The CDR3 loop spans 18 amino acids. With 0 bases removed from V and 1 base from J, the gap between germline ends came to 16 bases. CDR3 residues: CASSQDPQGFGSNQPQHF. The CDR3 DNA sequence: TGCGCCAGCAGCCAAGACCCCCAGGGCTTCGGGAGCAATCAGCCCCAGCATTTT.

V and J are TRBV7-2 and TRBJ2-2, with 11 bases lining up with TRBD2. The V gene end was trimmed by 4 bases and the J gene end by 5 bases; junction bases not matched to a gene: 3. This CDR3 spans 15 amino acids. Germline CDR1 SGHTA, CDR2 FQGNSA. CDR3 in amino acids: CASSSRLAGTGELFF. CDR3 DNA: TGTGCCAGCAGCTCAAGACTAGCGGGAACCGGGGAGCTGTTTTTT.

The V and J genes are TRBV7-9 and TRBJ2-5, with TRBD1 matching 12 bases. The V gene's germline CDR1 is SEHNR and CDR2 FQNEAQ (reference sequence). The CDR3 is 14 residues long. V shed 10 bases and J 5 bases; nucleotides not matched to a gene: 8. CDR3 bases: TGTGCCACTACGGGACAGGGGGCTTGGGAGACCCAGTACTTC. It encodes CATTGQGAWETQYF.

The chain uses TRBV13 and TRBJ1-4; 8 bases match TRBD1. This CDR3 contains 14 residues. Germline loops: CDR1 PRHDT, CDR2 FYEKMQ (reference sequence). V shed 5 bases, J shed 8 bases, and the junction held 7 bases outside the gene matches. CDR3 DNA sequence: TGTGCCAGCAGCGAACCAGGGGGCCAAGAAAAACTGTTTTTT. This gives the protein CASSEPGGQEKLFF.

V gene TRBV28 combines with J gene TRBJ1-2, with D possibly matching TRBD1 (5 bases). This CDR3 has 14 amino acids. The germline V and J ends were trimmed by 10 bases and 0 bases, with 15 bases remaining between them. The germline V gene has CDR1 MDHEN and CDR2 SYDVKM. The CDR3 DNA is TGTGCCACCCTTATTGGGGCCTCTAACTATGGCTACACCTTC. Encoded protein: CATLIGASNYGYTF.

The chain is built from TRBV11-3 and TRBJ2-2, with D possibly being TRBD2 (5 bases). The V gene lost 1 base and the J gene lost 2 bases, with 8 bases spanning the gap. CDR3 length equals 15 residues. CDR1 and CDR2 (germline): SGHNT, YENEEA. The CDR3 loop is CASSLAGRNTGELFF. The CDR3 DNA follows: TGTGCCAGCAGCTTAGCGGGGAGAAACACCGGGGAGCTGTTTTTT.

Written as DNA, the CDR3 is TGTGCCAGCAGTCCCGGGACAGGGGGCCGCGGCTACACCTTC. Protein sequence: CASSPGTGGRGYTF. The V call is TRBV11-2, the J call TRBJ1-2, with 12 nucleotides matching TRBD1. This CDR3 is built from 14 residues. J was trimmed by 8 bases and V by 6 bases; bases with no gene match: 7. From germline, CDR1 is SGHAT and CDR2 FQNNGV.

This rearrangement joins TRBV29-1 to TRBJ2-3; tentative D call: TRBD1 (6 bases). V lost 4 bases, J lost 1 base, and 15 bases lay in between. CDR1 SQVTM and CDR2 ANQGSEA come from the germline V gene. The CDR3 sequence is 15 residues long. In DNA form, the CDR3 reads TGCAGCGTTGCTAGGGGGACCGGGGGCACAGATACGCAGTATTTT. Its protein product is CSVARGTGGTDTQYF.

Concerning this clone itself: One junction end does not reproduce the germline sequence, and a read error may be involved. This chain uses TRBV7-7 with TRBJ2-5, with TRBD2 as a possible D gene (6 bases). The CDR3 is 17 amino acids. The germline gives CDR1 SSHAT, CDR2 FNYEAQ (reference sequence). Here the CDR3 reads CASSPSFPGGMSETQYF. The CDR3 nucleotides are TGTGCTAGCAGCCCCTCATTTCCTGGGGGGATGTCGGAGACCCAGTACTTC.

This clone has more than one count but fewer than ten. CDR3 loop: CASTTASTDTQYF. The CDR3 nucleotides read TGTGCCAGCACCACAGCCAGCACAGATACGCAGTATTTT. This rearrangement joins TRBV3-1 (or the pseudogene TRBV3-2) to TRBJ2-3; no clear D gene. CDR3 length equals 13 residues. Trimming stripped 7 bases from V and 0 bases from J, with 8 bases between. Germline V lookup: CDR1 LGHDT, CDR2 YNNKEL (reference sequence).

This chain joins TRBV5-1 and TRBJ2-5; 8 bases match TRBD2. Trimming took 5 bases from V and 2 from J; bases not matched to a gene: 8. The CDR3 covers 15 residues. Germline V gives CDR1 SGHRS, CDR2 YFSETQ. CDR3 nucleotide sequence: TGCGCCAGCAGTCCTACTAGCGGACGACAAGAGACCCAGTACTTC. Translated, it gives CASSPTSGRQETQYF.

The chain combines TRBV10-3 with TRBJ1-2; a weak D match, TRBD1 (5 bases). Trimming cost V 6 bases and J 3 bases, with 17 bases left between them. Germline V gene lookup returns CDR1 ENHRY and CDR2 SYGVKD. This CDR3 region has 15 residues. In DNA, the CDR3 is TGTGCCATCAGGCTAGAAGTCCCGGGGGACTATGGCTACACCTTC. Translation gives CAIRLEVPGDYGYTF.

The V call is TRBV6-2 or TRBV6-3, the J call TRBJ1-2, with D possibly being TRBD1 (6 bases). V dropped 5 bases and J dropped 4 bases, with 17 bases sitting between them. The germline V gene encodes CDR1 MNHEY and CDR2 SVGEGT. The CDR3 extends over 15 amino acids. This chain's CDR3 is CASSLRTVFTYGYTF. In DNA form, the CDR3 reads TGTGCCAGCAGTCTTCGGACAGTTTTTACCTATGGCTACACCTTC.

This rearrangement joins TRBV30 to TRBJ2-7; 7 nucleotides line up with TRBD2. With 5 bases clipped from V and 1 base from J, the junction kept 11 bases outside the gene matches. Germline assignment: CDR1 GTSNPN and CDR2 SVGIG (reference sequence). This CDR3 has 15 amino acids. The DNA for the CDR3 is TGTGCCTGGGGGCTGGGGGGGGGTTGGTCCTACGAGCAGTACTTC. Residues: CAWGLGGGWSYEQYF.

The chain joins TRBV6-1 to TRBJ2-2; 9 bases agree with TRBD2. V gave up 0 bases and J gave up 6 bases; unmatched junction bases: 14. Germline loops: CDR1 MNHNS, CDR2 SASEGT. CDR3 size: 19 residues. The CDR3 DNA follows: TGTGCCAGCAGTGAAGCGGGTCCGCGGGAGGGCCGAATCCCCGGGGAGCTGTTTTTT. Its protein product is CASSEAGPREGRIPGELFF.

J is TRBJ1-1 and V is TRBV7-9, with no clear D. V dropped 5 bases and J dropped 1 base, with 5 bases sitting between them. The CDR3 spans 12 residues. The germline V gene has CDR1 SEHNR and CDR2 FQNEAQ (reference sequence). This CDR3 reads CASSPRNTEAFF. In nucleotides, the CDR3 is TGTGCCAGCAGCCCCCGGAACACTGAAGCTTTCTTT.

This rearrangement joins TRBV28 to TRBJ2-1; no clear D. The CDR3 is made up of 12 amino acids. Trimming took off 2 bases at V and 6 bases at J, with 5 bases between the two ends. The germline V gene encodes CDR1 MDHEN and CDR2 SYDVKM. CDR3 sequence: CASSLPLNEQFF. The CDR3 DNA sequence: TGTGCCAGCAGTTTACCCCTCAATGAGCAGTTCTTC. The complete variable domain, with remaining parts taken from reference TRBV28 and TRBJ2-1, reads DVKVTQSSRYLVKRTGEKVFLECVQDMDHENMFWYRQDPGLGLRLIYFSYDVKMKEKGDIPEGYSVSREKKERFSLILESASTNQTSMYLCASSLPLNEQFFGPGTRLTVL.